Below, 3 T cell receptor beta chains from the same sample are listed, as sequenced in a study of shared clonotypes between healthy human individuals. Measured with immunoSEQ multiplex PCR; TCRdb has only the in-frame clones, and not every one. In the table there are about 2.1 million clones, just over 90% of which are singletons. Naive CD8 cells, CD45RO-negative and positively selected for CCR7, excluded terminally differentiated effector memory CD45RA+ cells. The sequencing sample was made of naive CD8+ T cells from PBMCs. The origin of the receptors is a man between 18 and 29 years old in good health. Some clones in this sample may be carry-over from other donors' samples.

The genes are TRBV6-5 and TRBJ1-4; maybe TRBD1 (5 bases). Trimming cost V 6 bases and J 7 bases, with 12 bases left between them. Germline V gene lookup returns CDR1 MNHEY and CDR2 SVGAGI. CDR3 length equals 13 residues. CDR3 protein: CASSEHGGEKLFF. In nucleotides, the CDR3 is TGTGCCAGCAGCGAGCATGGGGGTGAAAAACTGTTTTTT.

This clone was recorded only once. The sample contains more than one DNA sequence encoding this CDR3. The gene calls are TRBV7-9 and TRBJ1-2, with TRBD1 matching over 10 bases. This CDR3 has 15 amino acids. Per germline, CDR1 SEHNR and CDR2 FQNEAQ (reference sequence). The V segment lost 3 bases and the J segment 1 base; nucleotides outside the gene matches: 2. CDR3 in DNA: TGTGCCAGCAGCTTGGGGACAGGGGTTAACTATGGCTACACCTTC. Translation gives CASSLGTGVNYGYTF.

The chain recombines TRBV5-1 with TRBJ2-1, with 9 bases aligning to TRBD1. V trimming: 5 bases; J trimming: 6 bases; junction bases outside the gene matches: 6. CDR3 length equals 14 residues. CDR1 and CDR2 from the germline V gene are SGHRS and YFSETQ. CDR3 DNA: TGCGCCAGCAGGGGGACAGGGTTCTTCAATGAGCAGTTCTTC. Its translation: CASRGTGFFNEQFF.